This T cell receptor beta chain comes out of a study of blood T cell repertoires in COVID-19 (dated by TCRdb to about 2020). Notes on the research overall: Samples from collaborators originated in the United States, Italy and Spain and spanned both the acute and convalescent phases of COVID-19. The prospective study material was composed of cDNA or gDNA derived from T cells, B-cell-depleted T cells, or PBMCs. The dataset comprised deeply sampled blood TCRbeta repertoires from subjects exposed to, actively infected with, or recovered from COVID-19. A freely available public database, intended as a resource for researchers studying the immune response to SARS-CoV-2, is where the repertoires were released. The samples were drawn from the first 160 participants of the ongoing ImmuneRACE study and from 1,254 subjects provided by 6 global collaborators. Nearly every sample came with metadata listing a de-identified subject ID, COVID-19 status, age in years and sex. Where available, HLA class I and class II types were obtained from metadata supplied by the sample provider rather than from assay-based typing.

TCRbeta CDR3 regions were amplified from genomic DNA using the immunoSEQ Assay, a bias-controlled multiplex PCR. The paper's processing steps were these. Nucleated cell counts per sample were estimated from amplification of reference gene primers within the assay. To quantify the absolute abundance of each unique TCRbeta CDR3 rearrangement, sequence reads were collapsed and filtered. For each sample, productive Simpson clonality was calculated as the square root of Simpson's diversity index over productive rearrangements. Sourced from immuneACCESS, this table was stored by TCRdb with only in-frame sequences that have V and J called. A share of the clones is absent; for the studies checked, an unresolved V gene accounts for under half, and the remainder has no known explanation. V, J and clone size are those of that table, while D and trimming were read from the DNA. This sample gives 190,000 or so clones in total; around 81% of them show up just once. The ten largest clones represent approximately 7.6% of the sample.

Enrolling through a virtual design, the prospective study's participants ranged in age from roughly 18 to 95 years and lived across around 25 United States geographic areas. In the prospective study, participants were assigned to cohorts based on the clinical history participants reported in a screening survey and a study questionnaire. Recovered participants in ImmuneRACE Cohort 3 were defined as having two consecutive negative NP/OP PCR tests, clearance from a healthcare professional, or resolution of symptoms. Mobile phlebotomists in the prospective study collected whole blood, serum and a nasopharyngeal or oropharyngeal swab from every participant. Additional blood draws and questionnaires over an approximately two-month period could optionally be provided by prospective study participants. Before DNA extraction, blood samples from the prospective study were shipped at room temperature or frozen.

The table lists this clone with a few counts. Its antigen is unknown. No much larger clone exists at a distance of one base, and base qualities are not known. Results and caveats for the whole study, not just this receptor: The amount of clinical and demographic metadata varied by source and participant and was provided uncurated.

Counted from cysteine to phenylalanine, this CDR3 has 17 amino acids. CDR3 DNA is the only sequence kept; it has 51 bases, read in frame from the first base. The source of this sequence is a man between 40 and 49 years old who had recovered from COVID-19. Sequenced sample: PBMCs or T cells enriched from blood (not recorded which). The chain joins TRBV21-1 to TRBJ1-5; the table's D call of TRBD1 was not tested on the DNA. TRBV21-1 is a pseudogene segment. The CDR3 is CASSKEGGPNSNQPQHF. The DNA sequence follows: TGTGCCAGCAGCAAAGAAGGGGGACCTAATAGCAATCAGCCCCAGCATTTT.